Below, 15 T cell receptor beta chains from the same sample are listed, as sequenced in a study of shared clonotypes between healthy human individuals. The protocol was immunoSEQ multiplex PCR, while the TCRdb copy is restricted to in-frame clones and leaves out a portion. Of approximately 600,000 clones listed, around 95% are singletons. It was CD45RO-negative cells, positively selected for CCR7, that made up naive CD8 cells, with terminally differentiated effector memory CD45RA+ cells excluded. Material: naive CD8+ T cells sorted from blood. These receptors originate from a woman younger than 45 in good health.

The chain employs TRBV2 and TRBJ2-5, with TRBD2 as a possible D gene (6 bases). CDR3 length equals 13 residues. Germline CDR1 is SNHLY and CDR2 is FYNNEI. With 11 bases removed from V and 5 bases from J, the gap between germline ends came to 18 bases. CDR3 in DNA: TGTGCCTCGGACAAAACAGGAGGGGAGACCCAGTACTTC. Translated: CASDKTGGETQYF.

The chain employs TRBV7-3 and TRBJ2-1; no clear D gene. This CDR3 contains 15 residues. With 5 bases removed from V and 3 bases from J, the gap between germline ends came to 14 bases. Germline CDR1 is SGHTA and CDR2 is FQGTGA. The DNA of the CDR3 is TGTGCCAGCAGCCCCTCAGACGGATTCTACAATGAGCAGTTCTTC. Translated: CASSPSDGFYNEQFF.

The rearrangement links TRBV9 to TRBJ2-7; 7 bases are shared with TRBD2. In germline, CDR1 is SGDLS, CDR2 YYNGEE. This CDR3 is 15 amino acids long. J gave up 2 bases and V 0 bases, and 5 bases lay outside the gene matches. CDR3 loop: CASSVGGGSTYEQYF. The CDR3 nucleotides read TGTGCCAGCAGCGTAGGGGGCGGGAGTACCTACGAGCAGTACTTC.

This clone was seen only once. The chain carries TRBV28 and TRBJ2-7; tentatively, D is TRBD1 or TRBD2 (5 bases each). Germline values: CDR1 MDHEN, CDR2 SYDVKM. Trimming shortened V by 2 bases and J by 6 bases, and 11 bases separated the two germline ends. The CDR3 totals 13 residues. The CDR3 DNA reads TGTGCCAGCAGTTTAGGGGGTCCCTCCGAGCAGTACTTC. Protein: CASSLGGPSEQYF.

V gene TRBV27 combines with J gene TRBJ1-6; D is possibly TRBD1 (5 bases). Looked up from germline, CDR1 is MNHEY and CDR2 is SMNVEV (reference sequence). V lost 3 bases and J 9 bases, leaving 9 bases between the germline ends. The CDR3 spans 13 residues. Here the CDR3 reads CASSLGGFSPLHF. CDR3 sequence (DNA): TGTGCCAGCAGTTTGGGGGGATTTTCACCCCTCCACTTT.

This chain links TRBV28 with TRBJ2-7, with D perhaps matching TRBD1 (5 bases). V lost 2 bases, J lost 0 bases, and 20 bases lay in between. The germline V gene has CDR1 MDHEN and CDR2 SYDVKM. The CDR3 has 18 amino acids. The CDR3 DNA sequence: TGTGCCAGCAGTTTACCCACAGGAAGGCTAATCGACTCCTACGAGCAGTACTTC. This sequence encodes CASSLPTGRLIDSYEQYF.

V gene TRBV10-3 combines with J gene TRBJ1-2, with D possibly being TRBD1 (6 bases). Germline V gives CDR1 ENHRY, CDR2 SYGVKD. V was clipped by 0 bases and J by 2 bases, with 16 bases between them. There are 17 residues in the CDR3. The chain's CDR3 is CAISESFPGARNYGYTF. The CDR3 DNA reads TGTGCCATCAGTGAGTCGTTTCCAGGGGCCCGGAACTATGGCTACACCTTC.

Remarks on this clone: Distinct nucleotide sequences in the sample also encode this CDR3. The chain combines TRBV29-1 with TRBJ2-7; D might be TRBD2 (5 bases). Between the trimmed V and J ends, which lost 6 bases and 3 bases, there was a span of 9 bases. Germline V CDR1 and CDR2: SQVTM, ANQGSEA. The CDR3 extends over 11 amino acids. This CDR3 is CSVVGGYEQYF. For the CDR3, the DNA is TGCAGCGTCGTCGGAGGCTACGAGCAGTACTTC.

This clone was counted a few times. The chain has TRBV7-6 and TRBJ2-7, with a possible D match to TRBD2 (6 bases). This CDR3 is 13 amino acids long. Germline V CDR1 and CDR2: SGHVS, FNYEAQ. Trimming cost V 5 bases and J 3 bases, with 11 bases left between them. The CDR3 spells CASSHGTDYEQYF. Here the CDR3 DNA reads TGTGCCAGCAGCCACGGGACTGACTACGAGCAGTACTTC. Using reference TRBV7-6 and TRBJ2-7 for the parts outside the CDR3, the full variable domain is GAGVSQSPRYKVTKRGQDVALRCDPISGHVSLYWYRQALGQGPEFLTYFNYEAQQDKSGLPNDRFSAERPEGSISTLTIQRTEQRDSAMYRCASSHGTDYEQYFGPGTRLTVT.

This clone has just a few counts. The chain is built from TRBV27 and TRBJ1-1, with D unresolved. V was clipped by 6 bases and J by 8 bases, with 16 bases between them. The CDR3 length is 13 residues. CDR1 and CDR2 (germline): MNHEY, SMNVEV (reference sequence). This CDR3 reads CASSDTPEREAFF. CDR3 bases: TGTGCCAGCAGCGACACACCGGAGAGAGAAGCTTTCTTT.

The CDR3 loop reads CASSLMAGGIWDEQFF. Written as DNA, the CDR3 is TGTGCCAGCAGCTTAATGGCAGGGGGAATTTGGGATGAGCAGTTCTTC. The chain employs TRBV7-3 and TRBJ2-1; TRBD1 matches 7 bases. The germline V gene has CDR1 SGHTA and CDR2 FQGTGA. This CDR3 has 16 residues. The V gene end was trimmed by 1 base and the J gene end by 8 bases; junction bases not matched to a gene: 11.

The CDR3 nucleotides read TGTGCCAGCAGTGGACAGATCCTACCCGCACTCTATGGCTACACCTTC. Protein sequence: CASSGQILPALYGYTF. V and J are TRBV5-5 and TRBJ1-2; TRBD1 might be the D (6 bases). V was trimmed by 5 bases and J by 4 bases, leaving 21 bases between them. Germline CDR1 reads SGHKS; CDR2 reads YYEKEE (reference sequence). CDR3 length equals 16 residues.

To note about this clone: This sample includes further DNA sequences coding for the same CDR3. This chain links TRBV5-4 with TRBJ2-1; the D gene could be TRBD1 or TRBD2 (5 bases each). Germline CDR1 is SGHNT and CDR2 is YYREEE (reference sequence). The CDR3 is 12 amino acids. Trimming cost V 0 bases and J 7 bases, with 5 bases left between them. The CDR3 is CASSLGGNEQFF. CDR3 DNA sequence: TGTGCCAGCAGCTTGGGGGGGAATGAGCAGTTCTTC.

The chain combines TRBV6-4 with TRBJ2-7; D is perhaps TRBD2 (5 bases). Germline-derived CDR1 and CDR2 are MRHNA and SNTAGT. V was cut by 3 bases and J by 2 bases, with 11 bases left in between. The CDR3 is made up of 14 amino acids. The CDR3 region has the DNA TGTGCCAGCAGTGAACGGCGGGCTGCCTACGAGCAGTACTTC. This gives the protein CASSERRAAYEQYF.

CDR3 sequence (DNA): TGCAGCGTCCCGGGACGGGGCTACGAGCAGTACTTC. This translates into CSVPGRGYEQYF. This chain links TRBV29-1 with TRBJ2-7; tentatively, D is TRBD1 or TRBD2 (5 bases each). Trimming removed 6 bases from V and 3 bases from J, with 12 bases in between. The CDR3 totals 12 residues. Germline V gene lookup returns CDR1 SQVTM and CDR2 ANQGSEA.